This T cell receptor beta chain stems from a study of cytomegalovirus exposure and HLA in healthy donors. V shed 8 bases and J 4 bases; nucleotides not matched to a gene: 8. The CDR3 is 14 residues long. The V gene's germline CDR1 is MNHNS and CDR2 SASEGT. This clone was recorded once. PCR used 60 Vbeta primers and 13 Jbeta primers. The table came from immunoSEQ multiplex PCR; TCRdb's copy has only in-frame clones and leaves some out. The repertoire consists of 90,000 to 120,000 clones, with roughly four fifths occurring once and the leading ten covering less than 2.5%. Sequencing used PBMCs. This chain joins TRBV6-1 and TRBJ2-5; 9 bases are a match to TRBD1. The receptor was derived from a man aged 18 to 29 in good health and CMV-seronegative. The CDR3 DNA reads TGTGCCAGCCGAACCGGGACAGGGCGAGAGACCCAGTACTTC. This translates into CASRTGTGRETQYF.